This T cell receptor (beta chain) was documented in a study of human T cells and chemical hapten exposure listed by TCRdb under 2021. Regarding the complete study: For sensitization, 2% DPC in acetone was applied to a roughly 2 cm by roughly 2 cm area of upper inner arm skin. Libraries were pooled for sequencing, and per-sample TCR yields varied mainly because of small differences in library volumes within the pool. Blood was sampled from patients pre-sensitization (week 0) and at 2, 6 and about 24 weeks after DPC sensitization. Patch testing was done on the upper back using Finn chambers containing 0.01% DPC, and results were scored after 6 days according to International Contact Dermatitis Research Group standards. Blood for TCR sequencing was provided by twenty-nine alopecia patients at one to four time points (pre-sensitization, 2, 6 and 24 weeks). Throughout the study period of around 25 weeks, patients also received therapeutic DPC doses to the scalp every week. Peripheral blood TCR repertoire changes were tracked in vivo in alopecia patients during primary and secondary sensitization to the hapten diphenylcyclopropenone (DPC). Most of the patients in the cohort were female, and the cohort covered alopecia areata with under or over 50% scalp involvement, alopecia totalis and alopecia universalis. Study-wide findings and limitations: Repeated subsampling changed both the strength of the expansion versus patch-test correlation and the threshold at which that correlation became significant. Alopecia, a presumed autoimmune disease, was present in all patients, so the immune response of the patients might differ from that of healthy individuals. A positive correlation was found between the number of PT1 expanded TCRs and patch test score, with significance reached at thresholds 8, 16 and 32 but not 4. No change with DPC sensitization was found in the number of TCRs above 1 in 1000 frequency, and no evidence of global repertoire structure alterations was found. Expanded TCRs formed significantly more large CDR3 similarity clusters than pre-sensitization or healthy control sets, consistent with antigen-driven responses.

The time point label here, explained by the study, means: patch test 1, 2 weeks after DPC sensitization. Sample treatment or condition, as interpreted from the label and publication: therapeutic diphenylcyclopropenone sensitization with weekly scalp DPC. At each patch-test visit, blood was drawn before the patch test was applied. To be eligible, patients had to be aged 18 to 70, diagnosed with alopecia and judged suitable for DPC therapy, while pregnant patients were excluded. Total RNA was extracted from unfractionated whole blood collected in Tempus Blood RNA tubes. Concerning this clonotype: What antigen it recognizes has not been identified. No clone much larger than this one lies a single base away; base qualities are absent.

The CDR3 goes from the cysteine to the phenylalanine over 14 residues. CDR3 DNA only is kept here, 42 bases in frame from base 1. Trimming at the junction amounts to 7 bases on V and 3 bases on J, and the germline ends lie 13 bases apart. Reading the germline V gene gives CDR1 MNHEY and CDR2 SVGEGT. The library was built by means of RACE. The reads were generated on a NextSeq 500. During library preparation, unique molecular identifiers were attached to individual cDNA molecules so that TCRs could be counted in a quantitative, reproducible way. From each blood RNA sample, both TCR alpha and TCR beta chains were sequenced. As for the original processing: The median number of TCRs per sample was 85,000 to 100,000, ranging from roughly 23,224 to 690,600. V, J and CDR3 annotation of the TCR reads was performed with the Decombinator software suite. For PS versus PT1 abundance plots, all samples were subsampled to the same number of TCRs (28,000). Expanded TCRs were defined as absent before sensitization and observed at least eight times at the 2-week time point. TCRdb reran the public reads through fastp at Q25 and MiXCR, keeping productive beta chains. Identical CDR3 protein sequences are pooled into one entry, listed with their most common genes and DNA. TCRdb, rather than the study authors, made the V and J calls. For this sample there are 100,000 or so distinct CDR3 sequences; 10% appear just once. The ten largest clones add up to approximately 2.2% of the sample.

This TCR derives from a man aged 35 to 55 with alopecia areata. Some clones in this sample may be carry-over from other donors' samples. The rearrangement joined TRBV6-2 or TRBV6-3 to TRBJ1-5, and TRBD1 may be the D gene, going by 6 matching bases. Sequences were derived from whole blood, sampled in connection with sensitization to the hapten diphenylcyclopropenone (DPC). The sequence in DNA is TGTGCCAGCACCCTAAGGGGGACCAATCAGCCCCAGCATTTT. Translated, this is CASTLRGTNQPQHF.